The subject of this entry is one TCR beta chain. This sample is drawn from a study of blood T cell repertoires in COVID-19. Background on the study: Material from acute and convalescent COVID-19 was sourced from the United States, Italy and Spain. PBMCs, B-cell-depleted T cells, or T cells provided the cDNA or gDNA that made up the material.

The CDR3 consists of 14 residues. V trimming: 2 bases; J trimming: 4 bases; junction bases outside the gene matches: 0. CDR1 is MNHEY, CDR2 SMNVEV, per germline (reference sequence). As handled by the study authors: Scientists estimated how many nucleated cells there were by amplifying reference gene primers. TCRdb's table, derived via immunoSEQ multiplex PCR, lists solely in-frame clones and lacks some. The D gene and trimming were derived from the DNA, and the V and J assignments and clone size from that table. The sample holds about 23,000 clones; 88% are singletons and the top ten take approximately 23%.

The sample comprised peripheral blood. This receptor was identified in a man aged 65 to 85 in a cohort sampled during active COVID-19. The chain employs TRBV27 and TRBJ2-5; 11 positions agree with TRBD2. The CDR3 spells CASSLGLAGETQYF. The CDR3 nucleotides are TGTGCCAGCAGTTTAGGACTAGCGGGAGAGACCCAGTACTTC.